Following are 27 T cell receptor beta chains from one sample sequenced in a study of T cells in Graves' hyperthyroidism and ophthalmopathy. Researchers took RNA transcripts and amplified the TCR beta CDR3 regions from them. HTBI primers were used for first-round RT-PCR of the TCR CDR3. TCRdb called the multiplex PCR reads again in MiXCR, with one record for every CDR3 protein. Of approximately 370,000 distinct CDR3 sequences detected, about 15% appear once; the ten largest clones hold approximately 32%. Sample: blood. Receptors originate from a woman younger than 45 with Graves' hyperthyroidism.

This clonotype was detected a few times. J is TRBJ2-1 and V is TRBV19, with TRBD2 as a possible D gene (5 bases). V lost 3 bases to trimming and J lost 6 bases, with 24 bases between them. The CDR3 consists of 18 residues. Germline V gives CDR1 LNHDA, CDR2 SQIVND (reference sequence). The CDR3 DNA reads as TGTGCCAGTAGTATGAGGGCCTCCATCCCTAGGAGGAGCAATGAGCAGTTCTTC. This codes for CASSMRASIPRRSNEQFF.

The rearrangement joins TRBV4-1 to TRBJ2-4, with D possibly TRBD2 on 5 matching bases. Germline CDR1 and CDR2: MGHRA and YSYEKL. The V and J ends lost 2 bases and 3 bases respectively, with 17 bases between them. The CDR3 length is 17 residues. For the CDR3, the DNA is TGCGCCAGCAGCCAACCGCCGGGGAGCGGAAACAAAAACATTCAGTACTTC. It specifies CASSQPPGSGNKNIQYF.

This clonotype was counted at least ten times. The J gene is TRBJ2-1, the V gene TRBV13, with 10 bases that match TRBD2. V gave up 1 base and J gave up 5 bases; unmatched junction bases: 2. The CDR3 runs 15 residues. The V gene's germline CDR1 is PRHDT and CDR2 FYEKMQ (reference sequence). The CDR3 here is CASSLASGRDNEQFF. The CDR3 region has the DNA TGTGCCAGCAGCTTAGCTAGCGGGAGAGACAATGAGCAGTTCTTC.

The J gene is TRBJ2-1, the V gene TRBV2; 12 nucleotides agree with TRBD1. Trimming cost V 6 bases and J 10 bases; bases outside gene matches: 13. Germline CDR1 is SNHLY and CDR2 is FYNNEI. The CDR3 has 16 amino acids. CDR3 DNA: TGTGCCAGCAGCACCGTATCGGGACAGGGGGCCGGGGAGCAGTTCTTC. Amino acids: CASSTVSGQGAGEQFF. Together with reference TRBV2 and TRBJ2-1, the CDR3 gives the full variable domain: EPEVTQTPSHQVTQMGQEVILRCVPISNHLYFYWYRQILGQKVEFLVSFYNNEISEKSEIFDDQFSVERPDGSNFTLKIRSTKLEDSAMYFCASSTVSGQGAGEQFFGPGTRLTVL.

Ten or more counts support this clonotype. The rearrangement uses TRBV7-2 and TRBJ2-1, with 8 bases identical to TRBD2. The junction had 12 bases not matched to a gene; V was cut back by 5 bases and J by 6 bases. Germline V gene lookup returns CDR1 SGHTA and CDR2 FQGNSA. CDR3 length: 16 amino acids. CDR3 residues: CASSPSAAGVGNEQFF. The CDR3 DNA follows: TGTGCCAGCAGCCCCTCCGCAGCGGGAGTCGGCAATGAGCAGTTCTTC.

This clonotype was seen more than once but under ten times. The J gene is TRBJ2-1, the V gene TRBV10-3; 8 positions agree with TRBD1. Germline values: CDR1 ENHRY, CDR2 SYGVKD. V dropped 3 bases and J dropped 1; count of bases not matched to a gene: 5. CDR3 length: 16 amino acids. The CDR3 loop is CAISDPGGASYNEQFF. The CDR3 DNA reads TGTGCCATCAGTGACCCAGGGGGCGCTTCCTACAATGAGCAGTTCTTC.

There are a few counts of this clonotype. The chain has TRBV19 and TRBJ2-1; 7 bases fit TRBD1. The ends lost 5 bases at V and 3 bases at J; junction bases unmatched: 10. CDR3 size: 16 residues. From germline, CDR1 is LNHDA and CDR2 SQIVND (reference sequence). The CDR3 sequence is CASSLRRTGGYNEQFF. CDR3 bases: TGTGCCAGTAGTCTCAGACGGACAGGCGGCTACAATGAGCAGTTCTTC.

Many counts were recorded for this clonotype. The chain couples TRBV20-1 to TRBJ2-5; 10 nucleotides agree with TRBD2. Unmatched junction bases numbered 10, after V lost 6 bases and J lost 3 bases. From germline, CDR1 is DFQATT and CDR2 SNEGSKA (reference sequence). The CDR3 is 15 amino acids. CDR3 sequence reads: CSAPLGTSAKETQYF. The CDR3 DNA reads TGCAGTGCGCCCCTAGGGACTAGCGCCAAAGAGACCCAGTACTTC.

Note on this clonotype: Relative to the germline gene, one junction end is altered; a read error may explain this. The chain recombines TRBV6-1 with TRBJ2-7; D is perhaps TRBD2 (6 bases). The CDR3 consists of 17 residues. The V gene's germline CDR1 is MNHNS and CDR2 SASEGT. For the CDR3, the DNA is TGTGCCAGCAGGGAAGGGCTTCCCAGGGAGGTGCCCTACGTGCAGTACTTC. Translating gives CASREGLPREVPYVQYF.

This clonotype was recorded many times. This chain connects TRBV18 to TRBJ2-7; D perhaps matches TRBD2 (5 bases). Germline values: CDR1 KGHSH, CDR2 LQKENI. Trimming took off 3 bases at V and 0 bases at J, with 9 bases between the two ends. This CDR3 is built from 14 residues. The CDR3 DNA follows: TGTGCCAGCTCACCGGACTTATACTCCTACGAGCAGTACTTC. Its translation: CASSPDLYSYEQYF.

Worth noting for this clonotype: A read error may be the cause here, since a much bigger clone is one base away. The genes are TRBV20-1 and TRBJ1-1; possibly TRBD1 for D (6 bases). Germline CDR1 reads DFQATT; CDR2 reads SNEGSKA (reference sequence). The length of the CDR3 is 14 residues. Trimming shortened V by 3 bases and J by 6 bases, and 17 bases separated the two germline ends. In nucleotides, the CDR3 is TGCAGTGCTAGTGATAGATCAGGGGCCCCTGAAGCTTTCTTT. Protein sequence: CSASDRSGAPEAFF.

V and J are TRBV6-1 and TRBJ2-1, with no clear D. Germline values: CDR1 MNHNS, CDR2 SASEGT. Trimming cost V 5 bases and J 2 bases, with 7 bases left between them. This CDR3 spans 13 amino acids. The CDR3 sequence: CASSRTAYNEQFF. CDR3 DNA sequence: TGTGCCAGCAGTCGGACCGCCTACAATGAGCAGTTCTTC.

The chain has TRBV4-1 and TRBJ2-4; 10 positions match TRBD2. CDR1 and CDR2 (germline): MGHRA, YSYEKL. J gave up 7 bases and V 2 bases, and 11 bases lay outside the gene matches. The length of the CDR3 is 17 residues. The CDR3: CASSQRGGGSGGNIQYF. For the CDR3, the DNA is TGCGCCAGCAGCCAAAGGGGCGGTGGTAGCGGGGGGAACATTCAGTACTTC.

This clonotype was observed a few times. The CDR3 is CASRIYPGPYTYNEQFF. In nucleotides, the CDR3 is TGTGCCAGCAGAATATACCCGGGACCTTACACCTACAATGAGCAGTTCTTC. This chain uses TRBV6-1 with TRBJ2-1; D may be TRBD1 or TRBD2 (5 bases each). Germline-derived CDR1 and CDR2 are MNHNS and SASEGT. The CDR3 contains 17 residues. Between the trimmed V and J ends, which lost 6 bases and 2 bases, there was a span of 20 bases.

This clonotype was picked up a small number of times. V and J are TRBV5-6 and TRBJ1-2; no firm D call. Trimming cost V 5 bases and J 6 bases, with 20 bases left between them. From germline, CDR1 is SGHDT and CDR2 YYEEEE. The CDR3 is made up of 15 amino acids. The CDR3, as DNA: TGTGCCAGCAGTTTCGTTAAGGGTCGGCTCGATGGCTACACCTTC. This codes for CASSFVKGRLDGYTF.

The chain recombines TRBV29-1 with TRBJ2-7; 15 bases are shared with TRBD2. CDR3 size: 16 residues. V lost 6 bases, J lost 7 bases, and 13 bases stayed unmatched. Germline lookup yields CDR1 SQVTM and CDR2 ANQGSEA. The CDR3 protein is CSVTGTSGRPGDEQYF. The CDR3 nucleotides read TGCAGCGTCACCGGGACTAGCGGGAGGCCCGGGGATGAGCAGTACTTC.

This clonotype was seen at least ten times. In nucleotides, the CDR3 is TGTGCCAGCAGTTTATCATTAGCTGCCCAACTAGCGGGCCCCACAGATACGCAGTATTTT. Protein product: CASSLSLAAQLAGPTDTQYF. The genes are TRBV27 and TRBJ2-3; 9 bases agree with TRBD2. The trim removed 0 bases at V and 2 bases at J, leaving 15 bases unmatched. The length of the CDR3 is 20 residues. Germline V CDR1 and CDR2: MNHEY, SMNVEV (reference sequence).

The chain recombines TRBV28 with TRBJ1-3, with 9 bases fitting TRBD1. This CDR3 is 16 amino acids long. V shed 4 bases, J shed 0 bases, and the junction held 4 bases outside the gene matches. Per the germline V gene, CDR1 is MDHEN and CDR2 is SYDVKM. The CDR3 loop is CASSSGQGGSGNTIYF. DNA of the CDR3: TGTGCCAGCAGTTCGGGACAGGGAGGCTCTGGAAACACCATATATTTT.

This clonotype was seen only a few times. The chain employs TRBV5-1 and TRBJ2-2; 7 nucleotides agree with TRBD1. Germline assignment: CDR1 SGHRS and CDR2 YFSETQ. V was pared by 0 bases and J by 3 bases, with 2 bases of the junction left unmatched. There are 15 residues in the CDR3. The CDR3 sequence is CASSLGTGYTGELFF. DNA for the CDR3: TGCGCCAGCAGCTTGGGGACAGGATACACCGGGGAGCTGTTTTTT.

This clonotype was detected a few times. Being one base from a much bigger clone, this may be a read error. The genes are TRBV27 and TRBJ2-6, with TRBD2 identical over 8 bases. The length of the CDR3 is 16 residues. Germline V gene data show CDR1 as MNHEY and CDR2 as SMNVEV (reference sequence). The CDR3 DNA follows: TGTGCCAGCAGTCAGATTCGGGGGGGTGGGGCCAACGTCCCGACTTTC. As protein: CASSQIRGGGANVPTF.

V and J are TRBV20-1 and TRBJ2-5; TRBD1 agrees at 11 bases. Germline lookup yields CDR1 DFQATT and CDR2 SNEGSKA (reference sequence). The CDR3 is 14 residues long. V lost 8 bases and J lost 3; bases outside the gene matches: 8. The CDR3 here is CSQTGQGAKETQYF. The CDR3 DNA follows: TGCAGTCAAACCGGACAGGGGGCGAAAGAGACCCAGTACTTC.

In its sample, this clonotype was seen a few times. The V and J genes are TRBV20-1 and TRBJ2-7, with D tentatively TRBD1 or TRBD2 (6 bases each). CDR1 DFQATT and CDR2 SNEGSKA come from the germline V gene (reference sequence). V was clipped by 8 bases and J by 2 bases, with 16 bases between them. The CDR3 totals 13 residues. CDR3 sequence reads: CSLRGGVTYEQYF. The CDR3 bases are TGCAGTCTCAGGGGCGGGGTGACCTACGAGCAGTACTTC.

With respect to this clonotype: A much more abundant neighbour one base away suggests this may be a read error. The chain employs TRBV7-9 and TRBJ2-5; 10 nucleotides agree with TRBD1. Germline V gives CDR1 SEHNR, CDR2 FQNEAQ (reference sequence). The CDR3 is 15 residues long. Trimming at V came to 3 bases and at J to 6 bases, leaving 7 bases not matched to a gene. The CDR3 DNA reads TGTGCCAGCAGCTTCGGCGACAGGGGGCTAAAGACCCAGTACTTC. Its translation is CASSFGDRGLKTQYF.

This clonotype has just one count. Since a much larger clone is just one base distant, this may be a read error. The CDR3 sequence is CASSLVGLPYNEQFF. The CDR3 DNA follows: TGCGCCAGCAGCTTGGTAGGGCTCCCCTACAATGAGCAGTTCTTC. The genes are TRBV5-1 and TRBJ2-1; D is ambiguous. V lost 0 bases to trimming and J lost 2 bases, with 9 bases between them. The CDR3 extends over 15 amino acids. Germline V gene data show CDR1 as SGHRS and CDR2 as YFSETQ.

This sequence joins TRBV24-1 and TRBJ2-1; D ambiguous. Trimming shortened V by 3 bases and J by 12 bases, and 14 bases separated the two germline ends. The CDR3 has 13 residues. In germline, CDR1 is KGHDR, CDR2 SFDVKD. DNA of the CDR3: TGTGCCACCAGTGATCCTCCGGCGGTGGTGCAGTTCTTC. It codes for CATSDPPAVVQFF.

This clonotype was recorded many times. This chain links TRBV6-5 with TRBJ1-5; a possible D gene is TRBD1 (6 bases). The germline CDR1 and CDR2 sequences are MNHEY and SVGAGI. Trimming cost V 0 bases and J 0 bases, with 15 bases left between them. The CDR3 has 18 amino acids. The CDR3: CASSYSTRTVYSNQPQHF. CDR3 DNA: TGTGCCAGCAGTTACTCGACGAGGACAGTCTATAGCAATCAGCCCCAGCATTTT.

This clonotype has a handful of counts. The rearrangement links TRBV20-1 to TRBJ2-3; the D gene is possibly TRBD2 (6 bases). Germline assignment: CDR1 DFQATT and CDR2 SNEGSKA (reference sequence). With 6 bases removed from V and 3 bases from J, the gap between germline ends came to 19 bases. This CDR3 region has 15 residues. CDR3 amino acids: CSAPKGGSGTDTQYF. The DNA of the CDR3 is TGCAGTGCCCCGAAAGGAGGGAGCGGGACAGATACGCAGTATTTT.